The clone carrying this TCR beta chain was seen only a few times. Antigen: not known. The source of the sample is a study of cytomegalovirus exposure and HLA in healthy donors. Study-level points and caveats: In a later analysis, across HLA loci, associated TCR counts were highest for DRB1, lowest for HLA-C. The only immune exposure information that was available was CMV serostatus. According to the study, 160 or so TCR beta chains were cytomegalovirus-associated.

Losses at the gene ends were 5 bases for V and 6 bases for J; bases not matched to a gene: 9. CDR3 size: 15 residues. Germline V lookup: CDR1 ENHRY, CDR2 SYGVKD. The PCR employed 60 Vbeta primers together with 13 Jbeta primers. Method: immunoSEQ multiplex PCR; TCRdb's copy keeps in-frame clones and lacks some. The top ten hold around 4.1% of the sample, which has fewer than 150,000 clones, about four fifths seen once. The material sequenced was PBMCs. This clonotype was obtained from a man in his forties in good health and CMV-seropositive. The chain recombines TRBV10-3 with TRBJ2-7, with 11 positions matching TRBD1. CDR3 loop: CAISFTGTGGGEQYF. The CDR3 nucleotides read TGTGCCATCAGTTTTACCGGGACAGGGGGTGGCGAGCAGTACTTC.